The sequence of this TCR beta chain was determined in a study of OX40 agonist ivuxolimab in advanced cancers. Study in general: It was ivuxolimab, an agonistic anti-OX40 (CD134) antibody, that patients were treated with.

The method was immunoSEQ multiplex PCR; TCRdb's version includes in-frame clones alone and lacks a portion of them. Among tens of thousands of clones listed, less than 90% were seen once. The CDR3 extends over 16 amino acids. The J segment lost 0 bases and the V segment lost 3 bases, leaving 4 bases of the junction unmatched. From germline, CDR1 is SGHDN and CDR2 FVKESK. This clone was detected only once. Autoimmune disease history or systemic immunosuppression disqualified patients. Samples were taken at baseline and on day 1 of cycles 4 and 7. The sequence was collected from an adult with an advanced solid tumor such as melanoma, head and neck, liver or kidney cancer. Sequenced material: CD4+ or CD8+ T cells sorted from blood, taken in a trial of the OX40 agonist ivuxolimab. The chain recombines TRBV14 with TRBJ1-1; 10 bases agree with TRBD1. The DNA of the CDR3 is TGTGCCAGCAGCCACCCGGGACAGGGGTTGAACACTGAAGCTTTCTTT. It translates to CASSHPGQGLNTEAFF.